The rows below give T cell receptor beta chains drawn from one sample of a study of T cell responses to AZD1222 COVID-19 vaccine. Clones were sequenced by immunoSEQ multiplex PCR, and TCRdb holds only the in-frame ones, with some missing. This sample carries 110,000 to 150,000 clones, approximately 91% of them seen once, and the ten largest clones take around 2.1%. The material sequenced was peripheral blood, taken 28 days after the second AZD1222 dose. The source is an adult who received the AZD1222 COVID-19 vaccine. The CDR3 runs from the conserved cysteine through the conserved F or W. The order of the fields is clone size, D gene, V gene, J gene, CDR3 DNA, CDR3 protein. The D gene is left open where the match is weak. Size tells how often a clone was seen (once, few, many) or the class of an expanded clone, and some rows leave it out.

size: -
D: TRBD1
V: TRBV3-1/TRBV3-2
J: TRBJ1-1
DNA: TGTGCCAGCAGCCAGGGGACAGGGAACACTGAAGCTTTCTTT
CDR3: CASSQGTGNTEAFF

size: -
D: TRBD1
V: TRBV5-6
J: TRBJ2-2
DNA: TGTGCCAGCAGCTTCGGACAGGGTAGGAGCACCGGGGAGCTGTTTTTT
CDR3: CASSFGQGRSTGELFF

size: -
D: TRBD1
V: TRBV30
J: TRBJ1-2
DNA: TGTGCCTGGAGGAAACCAGGGGGGGGCCTTTTCGGCTACACCTTC
CDR3: CAWRKPGGGLFGYTF

size: -
D: TRBD1
V: TRBV5-1
J: TRBJ2-1
DNA: TGCGCCAGCAGCTCCCGGGACAGGGGCTACAATGAGCAGTTCTTC
CDR3: CASSSRDRGYNEQFF

size: -
D: -
V: TRBV5-1
J: TRBJ2-1
DNA: TGCGCCAGCAGCTTGATCGGAGGAAATGAGCAGTTCTTC
CDR3: CASSLIGGNEQFF

size: -
D: TRBD1
V: TRBV5-1
J: TRBJ1-3
DNA: TGCGCCAGCAGCTTGGCTAGGACAGGGGTCAACACCATATATTTT
CDR3: CASSLARTGVNTIYF

size: -
D: TRBD1
V: TRBV12-3/TRBV12-4
J: TRBJ1-5
DNA: TGTGCCAGCACCAACAGGGGTAATCAGCCCCAGCATTTT
CDR3: CASTNRGNQPQHF

size: -
D: TRBD1
V: TRBV7-9
J: TRBJ2-1
DNA: TGTGCCAGCAGCTTAGCCCTCCGACAGGGAATAGAGCAGTTCTTC
CDR3: CASSLALRQGIEQFF

size: once
D: -
V: TRBV28
J: TRBJ1-5
DNA: TGTGCCAGCAGCCTGACCAGGGGCAGCAATCAGCCCCAGCATTTT
CDR3: CASSLTRGSNQPQHF

size: -
D: -
V: TRBV4-1
J: TRBJ2-3
DNA: TGCGCCAGCAGCTACACGGGCCAGACCACAGATACGCAGTATTTT
CDR3: CASSYTGQTTDTQYF

size: -
D: -
V: TRBV7-2
J: TRBJ2-7
DNA: TGTGCCAGCAGCCCAGGGTTCAGAGTCTACGAGCAGTACTTC
CDR3: CASSPGFRVYEQYF

size: -
D: -
V: TRBV15
J: TRBJ1-2
DNA: TGTGCCACCAGCAGAGGGGGCAGGAGCTATGGCTACACCTTC
CDR3: CATSRGGRSYGYTF

size: -
D: -
V: TRBV3-1/TRBV3-2
J: TRBJ1-2
DNA: TGTGCCAGCAGCTTTTCGGGCCGAGGTCCTACTAACTATGGCTACACCTTC
CDR3: CASSFSGRGPTNYGYTF

size: -
D: -
V: TRBV5-8
J: TRBJ1-3
DNA: TGTGCCAGCAGCTTGGGGCCGGCAGACCCTCGTGCAAGCACCATATATTTT
CDR3: CASSLGPADPRASTIYF